Below are 13 T cell receptor beta chains sequenced from a single sample in a study of blood T cells in healthy people across ages. A second PCR, run for about 6 to 11 cycles, used a sample-barcoded 5' primer plus a J-beta primer mix. TCRdb passed the 5' RACE reads through MiXCR, listing each CDR3 protein once. In the table there are about 1,500,000 distinct CDR3 sequences, 35% to 45% of which are singletons. The sequenced sample consisted of blood. These receptors were obtained from a young woman in good health.

The chain recombines TRBV12-3 or TRBV12-4 with TRBJ2-7; D not certain. The V and J ends lost 3 bases and 1 base respectively, with 10 bases between them. The CDR3 runs to 14 residues. Here the CDR3 reads CASSLRHLSYEQYF. The CDR3 DNA reads as TGTGCCAGCAGTTTGCGGCACTTATCCTACGAGCAGTACTTC.

The chain couples TRBV7-2 to TRBJ2-7; 8 bases map to TRBD2. The junction had 8 bases not matched to a gene; V was cut back by 3 bases and J by 4 bases. Germline CDR1 SGHTA, CDR2 FQGNSA. The length of the CDR3 is 15 residues. Here the CDR3 DNA reads TGTGCCAGCAGCTTCGAGAGCGGGAGCAAGTACGAGCAGTACTTC. This sequence encodes CASSFESGSKYEQYF. Drawing the rest from reference TRBV7-2 and TRBJ2-7, the complete variable domain is GAGVSQSPSNKVTEKGKDVELRCDPISGHTALYWYRQSLGQGLEFLIYFQGNSAPDKSGLPSDRFSAERTGGSVSTLTIQRTQQEDSAVYLCASSFESGSKYEQYFGPGTRLTVT.

The chain has TRBV18 and TRBJ1-1; 7 bases match TRBD1. Germline assignment: CDR1 KGHSH and CDR2 LQKENI. V trimming: 7 bases; J trimming: 1 base; junction bases outside the gene matches: 9. The CDR3 is 15 amino acids. The CDR3 loop reads CASLRGGAGNTEAFF. In nucleotides, the CDR3 is TGTGCCAGCTTACGAGGGGGCGCGGGGAACACTGAAGCTTTCTTT.

The chain joins TRBV27 to TRBJ2-1, with 7 bases aligning to TRBD2. This CDR3 is built from 16 residues. J lost 2 bases, V lost 7 bases, and 11 bases had no gene match. Germline V gives CDR1 MNHEY, CDR2 SMNVEV (reference sequence). The CDR3 nucleotides read TGTGCCAGCATTTCCCGGGAGGAGTACACCTACAATGAGCAGTTCTTC. It codes for CASISREEYTYNEQFF.

The sample holds many counts of this clonotype. V usage is TRBV7-2 and J usage is TRBJ2-3, with TRBD2 identical over 10 bases. The V and J ends lost 3 bases and 6 bases, in that order; junction bases with no gene match: 9. Germline lookup yields CDR1 SGHTA and CDR2 FQGNSA. CDR3 length: 16 amino acids. The CDR3 loop is CASSFLAGVVVDTQYF. CDR3 DNA: TGTGCCAGCAGCTTTCTAGCGGGAGTTGTGGTGGATACGCAGTATTTT. The full variable domain, with the rest looked up from reference TRBV7-2 and TRBJ2-3, is GAGVSQSPSNKVTEKGKDVELRCDPISGHTALYWYRQSLGQGLEFLIYFQGNSAPDKSGLPSDRFSAERTGGSVSTLTIQRTQQEDSAVYLCASSFLAGVVVDTQYFGPGTRLTVL.

With regard to this clonotype: This may stem from a read error, because a much larger clone lies one nucleotide away. The genes are TRBV20-1 and TRBJ1-2; D is unresolved. V lost 0 bases, J lost 10 bases, and 12 bases lay in between. CDR1 is DFQATT and CDR2 is SNEGSKA in the germline V gene (reference sequence). The CDR3 loop spans 12 amino acids. The CDR3 loop reads CSARDTWGDYTF. CDR3 coding DNA: TGCAGTGCTAGAGATACCTGGGGTGACTACACCTTC.

The chain has TRBV6-1 and TRBJ2-3; D is tentatively TRBD1 or TRBD2 (6 bases each). Trimming cost V 5 bases and J 1 base, with 16 bases left between them. The V gene's germline CDR1 is MNHNS and CDR2 SASEGT. The CDR3 loop spans 16 amino acids. The CDR3 reads CASSRFYREGTDTQYF. CDR3 nucleotides: TGTGCCAGCAGTCGTTTTTACAGGGAGGGCACAGATACGCAGTATTTT.

This clonotype was recorded a few times. The rearrangement uses TRBV28 and TRBJ2-3; 10 nucleotides agree with TRBD2. The CDR3 extends over 15 amino acids. The ends lost 4 bases at V and 6 bases at J; junction bases unmatched: 7. Germline CDR1 reads MDHEN; CDR2 reads SYDVKM. The CDR3 region has the DNA TGTGCCAGCAGTTCTAGCGGGGGCTCGGGGGATACGCAGTATTTT. Amino acids: CASSSSGGSGDTQYF.

The V call is TRBV5-1, the J call TRBJ2-7, with 8 bases that match TRBD2. CDR3 size: 16 residues. The germline V gene has CDR1 SGHRS and CDR2 YFSETQ. The ends lost 5 bases at V and 7 bases at J; junction bases unmatched: 17. CDR3 nucleotides: TGCGCCAGCAGTTTTAGCGGGGTGACGTCCTACAATGAGCAGTACTTC. Translating it yields CASSFSGVTSYNEQYF.

In its sample, this clonotype was seen a few times. The chain is built from TRBV7-2 and TRBJ2-2; maybe TRBD2 (7 bases). This CDR3 is built from 16 residues. Germline loops: CDR1 SGHTA, CDR2 FQGNSA. V shed 2 bases and J shed 0 bases, with 10 bases lying between them. CDR3 sequence reads: CASSLRGGANTGELFF. In DNA, the CDR3 is TGTGCCAGCAGCTTAAGAGGGGGGGCGAACACCGGGGAGCTGTTTTTT.

This rearrangement joins TRBV4-1 to TRBJ2-2; 11 bases match TRBD2. The CDR3 has 18 residues. V lost 2 bases, J lost 7 bases, and 12 bases stayed unmatched. CDR1 and CDR2 from the germline V gene are MGHRA and YSYEKL. DNA for the CDR3: TGCGCCAGCAGCCAACCGAGGACCGGGACTAGCGGTATCGGGGAGCTGTTTTTT. Translated, it gives CASSQPRTGTSGIGELFF.

V is TRBV20-1 and J is TRBJ2-3; D uncertain. V was pared by 5 bases and J by 2 bases, with 8 bases between. The CDR3 is made up of 12 amino acids. Germline CDR1 and CDR2: DFQATT and SNEGSKA (reference sequence). CDR3 nucleotides: TGCAGTGCTGACGGCTCCACAGATACGCAGTATTTT. Protein sequence: CSADGSTDTQYF.

The rearrangement joins TRBV30 to TRBJ1-2; D unresolved. Trimming shortened V by 3 bases and J by 4 bases, and 9 bases separated the two germline ends. The CDR3 loop spans 12 amino acids. CDR1 and CDR2 from the germline V gene are GTSNPN and SVGIG (reference sequence). The CDR3 region has the DNA TGTGCCTGGAGACCGCAGAGCTATGGCTACACCTTC. It translates to CAWRPQSYGYTF.